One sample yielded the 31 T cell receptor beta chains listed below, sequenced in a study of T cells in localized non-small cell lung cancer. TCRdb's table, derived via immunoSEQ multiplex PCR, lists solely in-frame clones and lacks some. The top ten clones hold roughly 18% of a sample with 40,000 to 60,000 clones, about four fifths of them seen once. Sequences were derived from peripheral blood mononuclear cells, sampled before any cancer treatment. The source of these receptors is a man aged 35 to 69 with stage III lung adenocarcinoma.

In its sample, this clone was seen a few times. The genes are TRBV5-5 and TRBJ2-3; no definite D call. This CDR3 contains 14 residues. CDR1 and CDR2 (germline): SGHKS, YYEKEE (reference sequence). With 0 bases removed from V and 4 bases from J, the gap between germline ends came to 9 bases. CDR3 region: CASSLDSWPDTQYF. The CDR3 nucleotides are TGTGCCAGCAGCTTGGACTCCTGGCCAGATACGCAGTATTTT.

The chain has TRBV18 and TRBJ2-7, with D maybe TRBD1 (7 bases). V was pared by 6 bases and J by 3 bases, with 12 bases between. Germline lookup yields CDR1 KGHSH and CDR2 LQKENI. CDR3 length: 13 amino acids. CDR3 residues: CASSGGGGYEQYF. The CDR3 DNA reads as TGTGCCAGCTCCGGAGGGGGCGGCTACGAGCAGTACTTC.

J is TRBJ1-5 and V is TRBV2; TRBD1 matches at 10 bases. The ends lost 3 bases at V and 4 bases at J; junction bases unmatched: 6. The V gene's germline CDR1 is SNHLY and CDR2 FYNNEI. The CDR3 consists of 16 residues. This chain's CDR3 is CASSDTWTGGNQPQHF. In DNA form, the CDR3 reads TGTGCCAGCAGTGATACCTGGACAGGGGGTAATCAGCCCCAGCATTTT. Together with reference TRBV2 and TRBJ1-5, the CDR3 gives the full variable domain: EPEVTQTPSHQVTQMGQEVILRCVPISNHLYFYWYRQILGQKVEFLVSFYNNEISEKSEIFDDQFSVERPDGSNFTLKIRSTKLEDSAMYFCASSDTWTGGNQPQHFGDGTRLSIL.

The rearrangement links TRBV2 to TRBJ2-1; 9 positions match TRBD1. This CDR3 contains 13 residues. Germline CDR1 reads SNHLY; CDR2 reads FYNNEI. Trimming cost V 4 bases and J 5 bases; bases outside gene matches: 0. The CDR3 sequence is CASSGDRDNEQFF. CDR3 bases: TGTGCCAGCAGTGGGGACAGGGACAATGAGCAGTTCTTC.

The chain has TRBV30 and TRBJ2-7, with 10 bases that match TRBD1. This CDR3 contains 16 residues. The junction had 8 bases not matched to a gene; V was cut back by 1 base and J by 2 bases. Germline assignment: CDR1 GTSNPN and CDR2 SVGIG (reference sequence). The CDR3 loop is CAWSDARDRGTYEQYF. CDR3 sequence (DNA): TGTGCCTGGAGTGACGCCCGGGACAGGGGAACCTACGAGCAGTACTTC.

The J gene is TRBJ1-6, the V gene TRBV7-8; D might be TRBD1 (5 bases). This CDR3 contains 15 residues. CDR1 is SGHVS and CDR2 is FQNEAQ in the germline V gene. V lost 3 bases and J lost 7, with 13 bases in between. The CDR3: CASSFDSRQNSPLHF. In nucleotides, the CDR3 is TGTGCCAGCAGCTTCGATAGCAGACAGAATTCACCCCTCCACTTT.

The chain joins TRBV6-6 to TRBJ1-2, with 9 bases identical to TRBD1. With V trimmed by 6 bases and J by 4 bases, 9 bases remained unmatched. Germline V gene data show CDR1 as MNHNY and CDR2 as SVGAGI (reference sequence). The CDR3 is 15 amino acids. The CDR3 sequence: CASSPTRTGAYGYTF. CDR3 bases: TGTGCCAGCAGCCCTACCCGGACAGGGGCCTATGGCTACACCTTC.

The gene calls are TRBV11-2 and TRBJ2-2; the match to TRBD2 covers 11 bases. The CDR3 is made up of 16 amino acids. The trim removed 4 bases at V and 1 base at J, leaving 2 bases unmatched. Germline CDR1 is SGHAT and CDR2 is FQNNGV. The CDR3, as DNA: TGTGCCAGCAGCTATGGACTAGCGGGGAACACCGGGGAGCTGTTTTTT. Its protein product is CASSYGLAGNTGELFF.

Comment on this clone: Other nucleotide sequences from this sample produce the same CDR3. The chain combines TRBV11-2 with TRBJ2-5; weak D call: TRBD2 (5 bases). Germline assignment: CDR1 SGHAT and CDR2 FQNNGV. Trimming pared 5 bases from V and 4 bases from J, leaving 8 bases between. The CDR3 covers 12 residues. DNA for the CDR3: TGTGCCAGCAGCGTAGGGAGAGAGACCCAGTACTTC. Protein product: CASSVGRETQYF.

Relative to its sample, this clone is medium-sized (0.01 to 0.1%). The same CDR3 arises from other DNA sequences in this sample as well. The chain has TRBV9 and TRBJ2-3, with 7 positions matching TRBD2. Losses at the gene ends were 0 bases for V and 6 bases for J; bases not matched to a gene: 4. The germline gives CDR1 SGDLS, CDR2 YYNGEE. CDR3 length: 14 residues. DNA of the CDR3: TGTGCCAGCAGCGTAGTTTCCGGGGGGGATACGCAGTATTTT. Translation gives CASSVVSGGDTQYF.

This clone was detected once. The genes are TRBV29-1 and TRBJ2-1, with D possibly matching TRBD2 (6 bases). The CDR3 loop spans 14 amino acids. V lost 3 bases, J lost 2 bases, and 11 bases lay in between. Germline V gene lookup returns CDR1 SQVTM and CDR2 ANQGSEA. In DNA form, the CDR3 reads TGCAGCGTTGACGGCAGGGAGGCCTACAATGAGCAGTTCTTC. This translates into CSVDGREAYNEQFF.

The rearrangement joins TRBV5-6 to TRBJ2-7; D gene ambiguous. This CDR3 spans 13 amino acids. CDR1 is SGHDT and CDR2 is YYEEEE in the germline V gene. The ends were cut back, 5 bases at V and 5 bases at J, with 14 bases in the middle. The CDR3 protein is CASSGPTHHEQYF. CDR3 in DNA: TGTGCCAGCAGTGGGCCGACCCACCACGAGCAGTACTTC.

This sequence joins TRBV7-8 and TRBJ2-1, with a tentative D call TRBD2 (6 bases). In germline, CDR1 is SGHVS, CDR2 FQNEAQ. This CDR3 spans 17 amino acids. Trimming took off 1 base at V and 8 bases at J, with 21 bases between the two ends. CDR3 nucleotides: TGTGCCAGCAGCTTAGGGCCGGGGGACCGTCAGGCCCATGAGCAGTTCTTC. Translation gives CASSLGPGDRQAHEQFF.

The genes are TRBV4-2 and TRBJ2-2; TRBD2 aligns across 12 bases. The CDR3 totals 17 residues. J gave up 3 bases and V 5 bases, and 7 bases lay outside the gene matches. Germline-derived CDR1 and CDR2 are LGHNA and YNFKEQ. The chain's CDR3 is CASSTRTSGEHTGELFF. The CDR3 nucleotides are TGTGCCAGCAGCACCCGGACTAGCGGGGAGCACACCGGGGAGCTGTTTTTT.

The CDR3 here is CASSEDLDRPREQYF. The DNA of the CDR3 is TGTGCCAGCAGTGAAGATCTCGACAGGCCCCGGGAGCAGTACTTC. V and J are TRBV6-1 and TRBJ2-7, with D maybe TRBD1 (6 bases). Trimming removed 1 base from V and 7 bases from J, with 17 bases in between. Germline CDR1 is MNHNS and CDR2 is SASEGT. The CDR3 consists of 15 residues.

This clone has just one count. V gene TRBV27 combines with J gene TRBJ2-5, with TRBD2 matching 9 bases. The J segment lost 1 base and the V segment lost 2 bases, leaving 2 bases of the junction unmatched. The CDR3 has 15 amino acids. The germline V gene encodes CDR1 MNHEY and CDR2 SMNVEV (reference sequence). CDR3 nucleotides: TGTGCCAGCAGTTTACAAGCGGGAGGCCAAGAGACCCAGTACTTC. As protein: CASSLQAGGQETQYF.

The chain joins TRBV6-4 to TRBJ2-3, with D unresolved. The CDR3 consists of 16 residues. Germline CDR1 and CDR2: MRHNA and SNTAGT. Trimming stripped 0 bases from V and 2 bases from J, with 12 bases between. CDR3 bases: TGTGCCAGCAGTGACTCGAGAGCTATCTCCACAGATACGCAGTATTTT. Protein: CASSDSRAISTDTQYF.

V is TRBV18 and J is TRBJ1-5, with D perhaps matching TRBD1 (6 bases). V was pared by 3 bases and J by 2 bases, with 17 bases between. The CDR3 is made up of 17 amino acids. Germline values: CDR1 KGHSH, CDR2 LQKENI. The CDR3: CASSPPIAGAGNQPQHF. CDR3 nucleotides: TGTGCCAGCTCACCCCCCATAGCAGGGGCCGGCAATCAGCCCCAGCATTTT. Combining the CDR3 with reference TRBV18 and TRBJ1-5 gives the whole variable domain NAGVMQNPRHLVRRRGQEARLRCSPMKGHSHVYWYRQLPEEGLKFMVYLQKENIIDESGMPKERFSAEFPKEGPSILRIQQVVRGDSAAYFCASSPPIAGAGNQPQHFGDGTRLSIL.

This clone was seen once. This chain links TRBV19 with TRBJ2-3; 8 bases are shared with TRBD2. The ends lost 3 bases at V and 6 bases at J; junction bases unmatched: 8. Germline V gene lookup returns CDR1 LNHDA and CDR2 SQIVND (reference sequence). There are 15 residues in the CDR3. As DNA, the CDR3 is TGTGCCAGTAGTATGCGTCGGGGGGGCTGGGATACGCAGTATTTT. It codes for CASSMRRGGWDTQYF.

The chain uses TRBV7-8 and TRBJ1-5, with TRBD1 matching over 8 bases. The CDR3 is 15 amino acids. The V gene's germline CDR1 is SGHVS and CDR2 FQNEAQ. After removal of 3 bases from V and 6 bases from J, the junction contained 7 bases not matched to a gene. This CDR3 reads CASSFTGQGTQPQHF. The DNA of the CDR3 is TGTGCCAGCAGCTTTACAGGACAGGGAACTCAGCCCCAGCATTTT.

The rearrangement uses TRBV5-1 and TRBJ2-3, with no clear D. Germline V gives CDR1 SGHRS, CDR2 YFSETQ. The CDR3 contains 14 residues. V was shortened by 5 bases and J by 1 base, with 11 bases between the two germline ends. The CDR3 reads CASSLLEGTDTQYF. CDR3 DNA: TGCGCCAGCAGTCTCCTTGAGGGCACAGATACGCAGTATTTT.

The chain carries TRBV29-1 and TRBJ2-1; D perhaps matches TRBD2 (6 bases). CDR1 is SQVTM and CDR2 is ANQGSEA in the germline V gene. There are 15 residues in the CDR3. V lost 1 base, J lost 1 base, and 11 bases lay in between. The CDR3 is CSVEGAGLSYNEQFF. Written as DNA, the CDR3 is TGCAGCGTTGAAGGCGCGGGGCTTTCCTACAATGAGCAGTTCTTC.

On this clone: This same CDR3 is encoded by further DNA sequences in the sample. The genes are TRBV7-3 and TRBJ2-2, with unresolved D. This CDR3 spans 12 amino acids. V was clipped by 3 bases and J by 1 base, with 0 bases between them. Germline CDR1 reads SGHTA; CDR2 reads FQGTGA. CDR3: CASSLNTGELFF. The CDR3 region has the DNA TGTGCCAGCAGCTTGAACACCGGGGAGCTGTTTTTT.

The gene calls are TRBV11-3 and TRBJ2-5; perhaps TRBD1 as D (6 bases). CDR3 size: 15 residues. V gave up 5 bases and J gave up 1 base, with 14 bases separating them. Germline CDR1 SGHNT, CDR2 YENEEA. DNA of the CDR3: TGTGCCAGCAGCCCACAGGGTGGAGGCCAAGAGACCCAGTACTTC. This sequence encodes CASSPQGGGQETQYF.

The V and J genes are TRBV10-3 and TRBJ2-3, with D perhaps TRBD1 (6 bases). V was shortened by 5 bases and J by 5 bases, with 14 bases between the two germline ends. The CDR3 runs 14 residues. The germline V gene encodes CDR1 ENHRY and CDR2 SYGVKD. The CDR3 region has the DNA TGTGCCATCAGTCCCTTAAAAGGGGGAGATACGCAGTATTTT. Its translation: CAISPLKGGDTQYF.

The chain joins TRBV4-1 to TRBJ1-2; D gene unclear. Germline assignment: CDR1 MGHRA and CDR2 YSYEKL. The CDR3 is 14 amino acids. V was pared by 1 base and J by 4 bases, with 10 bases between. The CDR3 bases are TGCGCCAGCAGCCAAGTGGAGGGTCCCTATGGCTACACCTTC. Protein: CASSQVEGPYGYTF.

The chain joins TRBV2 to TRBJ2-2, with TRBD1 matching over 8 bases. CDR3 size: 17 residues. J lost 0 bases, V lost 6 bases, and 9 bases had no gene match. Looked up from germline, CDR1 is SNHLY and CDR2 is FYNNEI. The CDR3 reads CASRRQGSISNTGELFF. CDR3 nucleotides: TGTGCCAGCAGGCGACAGGGGAGCATTTCGAACACCGGGGAGCTGTTTTTT.

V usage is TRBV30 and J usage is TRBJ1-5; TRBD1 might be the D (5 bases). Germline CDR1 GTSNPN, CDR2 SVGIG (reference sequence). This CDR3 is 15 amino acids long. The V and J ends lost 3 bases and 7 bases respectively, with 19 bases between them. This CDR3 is CAWSRGRDPGQPQHF. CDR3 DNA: TGTGCCTGGAGCCGCGGCCGGGACCCCGGGCAGCCCCAGCATTTT.

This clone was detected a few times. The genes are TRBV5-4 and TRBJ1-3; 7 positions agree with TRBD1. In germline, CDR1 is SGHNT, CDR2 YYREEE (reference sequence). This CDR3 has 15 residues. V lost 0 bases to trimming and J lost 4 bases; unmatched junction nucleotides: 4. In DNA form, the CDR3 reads TGTGCCAGCAGCTTGGGATCGGGACAGGGAAACACCATATATTTT. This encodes CASSLGSGQGNTIYF.

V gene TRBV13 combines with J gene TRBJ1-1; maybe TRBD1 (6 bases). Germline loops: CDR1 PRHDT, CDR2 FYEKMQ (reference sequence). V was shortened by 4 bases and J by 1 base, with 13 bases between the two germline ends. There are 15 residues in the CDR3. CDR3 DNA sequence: TGTGCCAGCAGCTCCACAGGGTGGGAGAACACTGAAGCTTTCTTT. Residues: CASSSTGWENTEAFF.

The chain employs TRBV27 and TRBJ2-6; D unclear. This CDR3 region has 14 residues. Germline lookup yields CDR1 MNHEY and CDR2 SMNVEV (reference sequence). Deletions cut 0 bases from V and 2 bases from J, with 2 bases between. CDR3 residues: CASSLSTGANVLTF. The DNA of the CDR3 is TGTGCCAGCAGTTTATCTACTGGGGCCAACGTCCTGACTTTC.